A single sample is the source of the 25 T cell receptor beta chains below, sequenced in a study of cytomegalovirus exposure and HLA in healthy donors. A multiplex PCR was run with 60 Vbeta primers and 13 Jbeta primers. Clones were sequenced by immunoSEQ multiplex PCR, and TCRdb holds only the in-frame ones, with some missing. Here the sample spans about 67,000 clones, approximately 67% being singletons. Input material: PBMCs. The receptors were sampled from a woman aged 30 to 39 in good health and CMV-seronegative.

This clone was seen a few times. V usage is TRBV5-1 and J usage is TRBJ2-7; 7 bases fit TRBD1. After removal of 1 base from V and 7 bases from J, the junction contained 11 bases not matched to a gene. The germline V gene has CDR1 SGHRS and CDR2 YFSETQ. The CDR3 runs to 15 residues. CDR3 nucleotide sequence: TGCGCCAGCAGCTTGTCTCCGGACAGGATCGAGGAGCAGTACTTC. Its translation is CASSLSPDRIEEQYF. Full variable domain (remainder filled in from reference TRBV5-1 and TRBJ2-7): KAGVTQTPRYLIKTRGQQVTLSCSPISGHRSVSWYQQTPGQGLQFLFEYFSETQRNKGNFPGRFSGRQFSNSRSEMNVSTLELGDSALYLCASSLSPDRIEEQYFGPGTRLTVT.

This clone was picked up a small number of times. The CDR3 DNA sequence: TGTGCCAGCAGCCCCCGCTCAAGAGGACTACCTTACTCGGGTTACGAGCAGTACTTC. Its protein is CASSPRSRGLPYSGYEQYF. The chain uses TRBV11-2 and TRBJ2-7, with D possibly being TRBD2 (6 bases). Trimming left V 5 bases short and J 4 bases short, with 30 bases between. The CDR3 has 19 residues. Germline V lookup: CDR1 SGHAT, CDR2 FQNNGV.

The chain has TRBV5-4 and TRBJ1-4; TRBD1 agrees at 7 bases. The CDR3 has 16 amino acids. J lost 5 bases, V lost 4 bases, and 11 bases had no gene match. Germline V gives CDR1 SGHNT, CDR2 YYREEE (reference sequence). The CDR3 DNA reads as TGTGCCAGCAGCCAAGGAGCAGGGACAGAGAATGAAAAACTGTTTTTT. It codes for CASSQGAGTENEKLFF.

This clone showed up just a few times. The chain joins TRBV6-5 to TRBJ2-3; perhaps TRBD1 as D (6 bases). Trimming pared 5 bases from V and 4 bases from J, leaving 16 bases between. CDR3 length equals 15 residues. Germline V gives CDR1 MNHEY, CDR2 SVGAGI. CDR3 sequence reads: CASSARDTNSDTQYF. The CDR3 region has the DNA TGTGCCAGCAGTGCGAGGGACACCAATTCAGATACGCAGTATTTT.

The chain has TRBV18 and TRBJ1-6; 9 bases fit TRBD1. The CDR3 is made up of 17 amino acids. Trimming at V came to 5 bases and at J to 1 base, leaving 6 bases not matched to a gene. Germline V gene sequence: CDR1 KGHSH, CDR2 LQKENI. CDR3 region: CASSRGQGRSYNSPLHF. The CDR3 nucleotides read TGTGCCAGCTCAAGGGGACAGGGACGGTCCTATAATTCACCCCTCCACTTT.

This clone came up a few times. V usage is TRBV5-1 and J usage is TRBJ2-3; possible D gene TRBD2, 5 bases. Germline V gene lookup returns CDR1 SGHRS and CDR2 YFSETQ. The CDR3 has 16 amino acids. V lost 0 bases and J lost 4, with 15 bases in between. CDR3 amino acids: CASSLAGPAGADTQYF. In DNA form, the CDR3 reads TGCGCCAGCAGCTTGGCCGGGCCAGCCGGGGCAGATACGCAGTATTTT.

This clone was observed a single time. Other DNA sequences from this sample encode an identical CDR3 as well. The V and J genes are TRBV27 and TRBJ2-1; 9 nucleotides agree with TRBD1. Germline CDR1 MNHEY, CDR2 SMNVEV (reference sequence). The CDR3 runs to 15 residues. DNA for the CDR3: TGTGCGACGCAAGAGACCGGGACAGGGAGCCATGAGCAGTTCTTC. Its protein product is CATQETGTGSHEQFF.

The rearrangement joins TRBV27 to TRBJ2-2; TRBD2 agrees at 14 bases. The CDR3 sequence is 17 residues long. V lost 5 bases and J lost 4; bases outside the gene matches: 6. Germline lookup yields CDR1 MNHEY and CDR2 SMNVEV (reference sequence). CDR3 in DNA: TGTGCCAGCAGTCGACTAGCGGGGGGGCCGGGCACCGGGGAGCTGTTTTTT. It is translated as CASSRLAGGPGTGELFF.

The genes are TRBV6-1 and TRBJ1-1, with D maybe TRBD1 (5 bases). This CDR3 has 13 amino acids. Germline loops: CDR1 MNHNS, CDR2 SASEGT. The germline V and J ends were trimmed by 5 bases and 6 bases, with 13 bases remaining between them. This CDR3 reads CASSQETEAEAFF. Written as DNA, the CDR3 is TGTGCCAGCAGTCAAGAGACAGAGGCTGAAGCTTTCTTT.

This clone came up a few times. This chain joins TRBV5-1 and TRBJ1-1, with 7 bases fitting TRBD1. The length of the CDR3 is 12 residues. The junction had 7 bases not matched to a gene; V was cut back by 3 bases and J by 11 bases. Germline V lookup: CDR1 SGHRS, CDR2 YFSETQ. The CDR3 is CASSSQGQRAFF. CDR3 coding DNA: TGCGCCAGCAGCTCCCAGGGACAGAGGGCTTTCTTT.

This clone was picked up a small number of times. The chain links TRBV6-5 to TRBJ1-6; D gene ambiguous. The CDR3 extends over 12 amino acids. CDR1 is MNHEY, CDR2 SVGAGI, per germline. V was shortened by 5 bases and J by 10 bases, with 9 bases between the two germline ends. The chain's CDR3 is CASSPSVSPLHF. Written as DNA, the CDR3 is TGTGCCAGCAGTCCATCGGTATCACCCCTCCACTTT.

This clone was picked up a small number of times. The sample has other DNA sequences that encode this CDR3 too. The genes are TRBV7-3 and TRBJ1-1; D may be TRBD1 (5 bases). The germline CDR1 and CDR2 sequences are SGHTA and FQGTGA. Trimming shortened V by 6 bases and J by 4 bases, and 15 bases separated the two germline ends. CDR3 length equals 14 residues. The CDR3 spells CASSPQGRRTEAFF. As DNA, the CDR3 is TGTGCCAGCAGTCCTCAGGGAAGGCGCACTGAAGCTTTCTTT.

The chain combines TRBV7-8 with TRBJ1-4; 7 bases align to TRBD1. V dropped 0 bases and J dropped 7; count of bases not matched to a gene: 5. The CDR3 totals 15 residues. CDR1 and CDR2 from the germline V gene are SGHVS and FQNEAQ. As DNA, the CDR3 is TGTGCCAGCAGCTTAGCCGCCCGGGACAGTGAAAAACTGTTTTTT. Its translation is CASSLAARDSEKLFF.

This CDR3 is CASSTGTGGNTEAFF. CDR3 DNA sequence: TGTGCCAGCAGCACTGGGACAGGGGGGAACACTGAAGCTTTCTTT. This chain joins TRBV11-2 and TRBJ1-1, with TRBD1 identical over 11 bases. V shed 5 bases, J shed 1 base, and the junction held 3 bases outside the gene matches. CDR1 and CDR2 (germline): SGHAT, FQNNGV. The CDR3 is made up of 15 amino acids.

The V gene is TRBV2, the J gene TRBJ1-6; 7 bases align to TRBD1. The J segment lost 6 bases and the V segment lost 10 bases, leaving 6 bases of the junction unmatched. Germline CDR1 and CDR2: SNHLY and FYNNEI. The CDR3 sequence is 13 residues long. Here the CDR3 reads CAIKGTVNSPLHF. For the CDR3, the DNA is TGTGCCATCAAGGGGACAGTTAATTCACCCCTCCACTTT.

The CDR3 loop reads CASSNGREGLPGELFF. CDR3 nucleotides: TGTGCCAGCAGCAACGGAAGGGAGGGGCTGCCCGGGGAGCTGTTTTTT. The genes are TRBV7-8 and TRBJ2-2; 7 bases match TRBD2. CDR3 length: 16 amino acids. The ends lost 5 bases at V and 6 bases at J; junction bases unmatched: 12. Germline values: CDR1 SGHVS, CDR2 FQNEAQ.

The chain has TRBV28 and TRBJ1-5; 8 bases align to TRBD1. Per the germline V gene, CDR1 is MDHEN and CDR2 is SYDVKM. Trimming cost V 6 bases and J 7 bases; bases outside gene matches: 8. The CDR3 is made up of 14 amino acids. Written as DNA, the CDR3 is TGTGCCAGCAGCGTCCAGGGGGCGAGACAGCCCCAGCATTTT. This encodes CASSVQGARQPQHF.

The chain carries TRBV4-3 and TRBJ2-1; 11 bases align to TRBD2. Germline CDR1 is LGHNA and CDR2 is YSLEER. The CDR3 is made up of 15 amino acids. With 3 bases clipped from V and 5 bases from J, the junction kept 3 bases outside the gene matches. The CDR3: CASSHMTSGDNEQFF. The CDR3 DNA sequence: TGCGCCAGCAGCCATATGACTAGCGGGGACAATGAGCAGTTCTTC.

This clone was detected a few times. This chain links TRBV6-5 with TRBJ1-1, with D perhaps matching TRBD1 (6 bases). Germline CDR1 MNHEY, CDR2 SVGAGI. V shed 6 bases and J shed 5 bases, with 16 bases lying between them. This CDR3 is 14 amino acids long. CDR3 protein: CASSRPDSWTEAFF. The CDR3 DNA is TGTGCCAGCAGCCGCCCGGACAGTTGGACTGAAGCTTTCTTT.

This clone was seen a few times. J is TRBJ2-2 and V is TRBV7-2; 7 bases line up with TRBD1. Germline CDR1 is SGHTA and CDR2 is FQGNSA. The CDR3 extends over 13 amino acids. The V segment lost 4 bases and the J segment 5 bases; nucleotides outside the gene matches: 1. In DNA form, the CDR3 reads TGTGCCAGCAGCTCGACAGGGACCGGGGAGCTGTTTTTT. Protein product: CASSSTGTGELFF.

The V and J genes are TRBV6-5 and TRBJ1-2; 8 bases map to TRBD1. The junction had 5 bases not matched to a gene; V was cut back by 0 bases and J by 8 bases. The CDR3 is 14 amino acids. Germline V gene sequence: CDR1 MNHEY, CDR2 SVGAGI. CDR3 nucleotides: TGTGCCAGCAGTTACTCGGCAGGGGGCGAAGGCTACACCTTC. This encodes CASSYSAGGEGYTF.

V and J are TRBV7-2 and TRBJ2-7; no firm D call. CDR3 length equals 13 residues. Looked up from germline, CDR1 is SGHTA and CDR2 is FQGNSA. V was clipped by 1 base and J by 0 bases, with 4 bases between them. The CDR3 sequence is CASSLVASYEQYF. The CDR3 DNA follows: TGTGCCAGCAGCTTAGTGGCCTCCTACGAGCAGTACTTC.

V gene TRBV30 combines with J gene TRBJ2-3, with D possibly matching TRBD2 (5 bases). This CDR3 has 13 amino acids. The germline V gene has CDR1 GTSNPN and CDR2 SVGIG (reference sequence). The V and J ends lost 2 bases and 5 bases respectively, with 11 bases between them. CDR3 amino acids: CAWSFREGDTQYF. The CDR3 region has the DNA TGTGCCTGGAGTTTTCGCGAGGGAGATACGCAGTATTTT.

The V call is TRBV5-6, the J call TRBJ1-1; D gene uncertain. Germline V gives CDR1 SGHDT, CDR2 YYEEEE. CDR3 length: 12 residues. Trimming shortened V by 4 bases and J by 8 bases, and 12 bases separated the two germline ends. The CDR3 here is CASSISLGEAFF. The CDR3 DNA is TGTGCCAGCAGCATCAGCCTGGGCGAAGCTTTCTTT.

This clone was seen once. The V gene is TRBV30, the J gene TRBJ2-1; no reliable D call. Germline V gene sequence: CDR1 GTSNPN, CDR2 SVGIG (reference sequence). This CDR3 spans 15 amino acids. V lost 3 bases and J 2 bases, leaving 14 bases between the germline ends. CDR3 in amino acids: CAWSRRPDPYNEQFF. Written as DNA, the CDR3 is TGTGCCTGGAGCCGGCGGCCAGACCCCTACAATGAGCAGTTCTTC.